These T cell receptor beta chains were read from a single sample in a study of T cells in Graves' hyperthyroidism and ophthalmopathy. TCRdb reanalysed the multiplex PCR reads using MiXCR and keeps one entry per CDR3 protein. This sample has roughly 300,000 distinct CDR3 sequences, with approximately 14% found just once. The source material was blood. These receptors came from a woman between 25 and 40 years old with Graves' hyperthyroidism. Both conserved end residues are part of each CDR3. The size entry is marked missing in some rows and otherwise reads once, few, many or a size class.

V gene,J gene,clone size,CDR3 protein
TRBV29-1,TRBJ2-3,-,CSVDLEGDTQYF
TRBV28,TRBJ2-3,-,CASRGWLAPDTQYF
TRBV7-2,TRBJ1-1,many,CASSLVRRTEAFF
TRBV3-1,TRBJ2-6,many,CASSLQGAAGANVLTF
TRBV12-3/TRBV12-4,TRBJ1-6,-,CASSPTRRGNSPLHF
TRBV6-5,TRBJ1-3,few,CASSYGDNGNTIYF
TRBV2,TRBJ1-1,many,CASSERRMNTEAFF
TRBV27,TRBJ1-6,many,CASSGQGESPLHF
TRBV12-3/TRBV12-4,TRBJ2-1,-,CATCRGSGNEQFF
TRBV12-3/TRBV12-4,TRBJ1-1,many,CASSFQQNTEAFF
TRBV28,TRBJ1-1,many,CASSFMAAGTEAFF